This TCR beta chain was sequenced in a study of response to subunit inactivated influenza vaccine. TCRdb ran MiXCR on the RT-PCR reads and lists one entry per CDR3 protein. The sample yields approximately 700,000 distinct CDR3 sequences, around 14% seen once. Germline CDR1 and CDR2: LGHNA and YNFKEQ. With 1 base clipped from V and 1 base from J, the junction kept 3 bases outside the gene matches. The length of the CDR3 is 15 residues. V gene TRBV4-2 combines with J gene TRBJ2-5, with TRBD2 identical over 7 bases. The clonotype originates from a man in his forties or fifties who received an inactivated influenza vaccine. The sample in question was PBMCs from blood, obtained less than 15 days before vaccination. The CDR3 DNA reads TGTGCCAGCAGCCAAGTTGGGACTATCCAAGAGACCCAGTACTTC. Its protein is CASSQVGTIQETQYF.